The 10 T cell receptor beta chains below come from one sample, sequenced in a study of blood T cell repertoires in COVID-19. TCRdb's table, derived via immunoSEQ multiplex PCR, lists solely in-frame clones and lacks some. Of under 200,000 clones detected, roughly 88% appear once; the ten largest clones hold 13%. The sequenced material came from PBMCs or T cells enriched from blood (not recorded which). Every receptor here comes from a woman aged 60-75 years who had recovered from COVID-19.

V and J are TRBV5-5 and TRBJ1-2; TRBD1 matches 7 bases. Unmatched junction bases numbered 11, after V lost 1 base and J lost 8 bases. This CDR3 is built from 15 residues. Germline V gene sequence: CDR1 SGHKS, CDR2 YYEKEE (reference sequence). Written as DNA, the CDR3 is TGTGCCAGCAGCTTGAACAGGGGCCTAGGAGAGGGCTACACCTTC. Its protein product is CASSLNRGLGEGYTF.

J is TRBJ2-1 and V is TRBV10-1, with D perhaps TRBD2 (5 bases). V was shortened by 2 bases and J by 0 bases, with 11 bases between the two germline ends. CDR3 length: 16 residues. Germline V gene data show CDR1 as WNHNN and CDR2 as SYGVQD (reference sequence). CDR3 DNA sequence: TGCGCCAGCAGTGAGACTTCACGGGGCTCCTACAATGAGCAGTTCTTC. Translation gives CASSETSRGSYNEQFF.

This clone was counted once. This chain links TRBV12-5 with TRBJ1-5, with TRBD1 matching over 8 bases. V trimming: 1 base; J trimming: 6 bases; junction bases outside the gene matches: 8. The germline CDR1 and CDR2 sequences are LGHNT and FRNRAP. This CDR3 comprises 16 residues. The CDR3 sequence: CASGLAGGGLGQPQHF. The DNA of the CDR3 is TGTGCTAGTGGTTTGGCAGGGGGCGGTCTTGGTCAGCCCCAGCATTTT.

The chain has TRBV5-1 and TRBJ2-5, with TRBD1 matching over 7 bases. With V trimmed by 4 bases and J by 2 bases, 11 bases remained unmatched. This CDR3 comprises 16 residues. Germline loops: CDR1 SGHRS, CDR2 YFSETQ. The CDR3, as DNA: TGCGCCAGCAGCGACCGCCCTGGCAGGGGGCAAGAGACCCAGTACTTC. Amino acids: CASSDRPGRGQETQYF.

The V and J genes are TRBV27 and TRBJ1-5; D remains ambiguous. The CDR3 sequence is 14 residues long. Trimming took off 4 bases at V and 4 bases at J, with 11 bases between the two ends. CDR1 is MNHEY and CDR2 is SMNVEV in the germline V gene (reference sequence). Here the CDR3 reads CASSSPMRNQPQHF. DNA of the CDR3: TGTGCCAGCAGTTCGCCCATGAGGAATCAGCCCCAGCATTTT.

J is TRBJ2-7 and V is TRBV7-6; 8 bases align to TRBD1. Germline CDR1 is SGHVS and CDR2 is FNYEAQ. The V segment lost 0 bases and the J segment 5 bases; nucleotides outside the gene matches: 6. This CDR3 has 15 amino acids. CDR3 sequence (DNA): TGTGCCAGCAGCTTAGCAGGACAGGGTGGCCACGAGCAGTACTTC. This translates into CASSLAGQGGHEQYF.

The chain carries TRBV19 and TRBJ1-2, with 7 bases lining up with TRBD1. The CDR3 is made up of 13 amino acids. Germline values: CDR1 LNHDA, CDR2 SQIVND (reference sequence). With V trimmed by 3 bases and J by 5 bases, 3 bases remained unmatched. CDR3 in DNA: TGTGCCAGTAGTATTTCGACAGGGTATGGCTACACCTTC. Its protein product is CASSISTGYGYTF.

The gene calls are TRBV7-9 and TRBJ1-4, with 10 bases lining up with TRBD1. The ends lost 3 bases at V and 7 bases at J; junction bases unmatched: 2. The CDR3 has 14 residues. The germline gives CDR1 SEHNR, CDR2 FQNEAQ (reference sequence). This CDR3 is CASSFWDRGEKLFF. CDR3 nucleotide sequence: TGTGCCAGCAGCTTTTGGGACAGGGGTGAAAAACTGTTTTTT.

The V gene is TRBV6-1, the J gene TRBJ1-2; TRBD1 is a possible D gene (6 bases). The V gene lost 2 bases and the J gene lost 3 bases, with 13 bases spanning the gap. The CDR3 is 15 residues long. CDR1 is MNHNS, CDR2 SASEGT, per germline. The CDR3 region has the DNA TGTGCCAGCAGTGAAAAGGCAGGGGTGGACTATGGCTACACCTTC. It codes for CASSEKAGVDYGYTF.

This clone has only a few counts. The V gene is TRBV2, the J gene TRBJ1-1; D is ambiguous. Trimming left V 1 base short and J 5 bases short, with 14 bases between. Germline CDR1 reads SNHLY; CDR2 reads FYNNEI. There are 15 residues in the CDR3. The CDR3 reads CASSEVEGPLTEAFF. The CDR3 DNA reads TGTGCCAGCAGTGAAGTGGAGGGTCCATTGACTGAAGCTTTCTTT.